The following is a T cell receptor (beta chain) sequence with its context. The primer mix had 60 Vbeta and 13 Jbeta primers. Some clones are missing from TCRdb's copy, which holds only in-frame ones; the method was immunoSEQ multiplex PCR. The table shows about 110,000 clones, with 55% to 65% occurring only once. The record originates from a study of cytomegalovirus exposure and HLA in healthy donors. Study information: In an earlier analysis, approximately 120 million unique TCR beta sequences were found from 150 million to 200 million T cells.

It was healthy bone marrow donors who served as donors. In germline, CDR1 is LNHDA, CDR2 SQIVND (reference sequence). This CDR3 comprises 15 residues. With V trimmed by 3 bases and J by 2 bases, 3 bases remained unmatched. Source material: PBMCs. This chain uses TRBV19 with TRBJ1-2, with TRBD1 matching over 10 bases. The origin of this receptor is a woman aged 25 to 39 in good health and CMV-seronegative. The CDR3 spells CASSIRTGGNYGYTF. The CDR3 nucleotides read TGTGCCAGTAGTATCCGGACAGGGGGGAACTATGGCTACACCTTC. Supplemented by reference TRBV19 and TRBJ1-2, the full variable domain reads DGGITQSPKYLFRKEGQNVTLSCEQNLNHDAMYWYRQDPGQGLRLIYYSQIVNDFQKGDIAEGYSVSREKKESFPLTVTSAQKNPTAFYLCASSIRTGGNYGYTFGSGTRLTVV.